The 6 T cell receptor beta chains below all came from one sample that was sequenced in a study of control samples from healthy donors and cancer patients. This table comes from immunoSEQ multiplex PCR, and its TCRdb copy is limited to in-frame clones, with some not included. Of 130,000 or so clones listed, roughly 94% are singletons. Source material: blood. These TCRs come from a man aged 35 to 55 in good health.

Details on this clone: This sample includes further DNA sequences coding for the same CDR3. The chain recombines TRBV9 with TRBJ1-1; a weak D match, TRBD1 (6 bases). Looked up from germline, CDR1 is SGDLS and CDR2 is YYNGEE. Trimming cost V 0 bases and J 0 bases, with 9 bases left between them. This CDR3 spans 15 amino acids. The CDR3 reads CASSVGQDLNTEAFF. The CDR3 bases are TGTGCCAGCAGCGTAGGACAGGATTTGAACACTGAAGCTTTCTTT. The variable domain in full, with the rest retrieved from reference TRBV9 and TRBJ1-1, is DSGVTQTPKHLITATGQRVTLRCSPRSGDLSVYWYQQSLDQGLQFLIQYYNGEERAKGNILERFSAQQFPDLHSELNLSSLELGDSALYFCASSVGQDLNTEAFFGQGTRLTVV.

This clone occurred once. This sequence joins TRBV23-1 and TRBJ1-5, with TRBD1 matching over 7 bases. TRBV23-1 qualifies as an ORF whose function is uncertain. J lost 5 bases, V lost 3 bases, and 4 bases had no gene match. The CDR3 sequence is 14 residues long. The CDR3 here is CASSHPDRDQPQHF. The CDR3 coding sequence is TGCGCCAGCAGTCACCCCGACAGGGATCAGCCCCAGCATTTT.

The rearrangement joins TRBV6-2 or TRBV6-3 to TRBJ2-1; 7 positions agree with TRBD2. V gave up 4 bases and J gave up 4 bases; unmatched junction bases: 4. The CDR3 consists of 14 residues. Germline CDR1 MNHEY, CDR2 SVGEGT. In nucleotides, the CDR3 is TGTGCCAGCAGTTGGACTAGTGCGTACAATGAGCAGTTCTTC. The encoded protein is CASSWTSAYNEQFF.

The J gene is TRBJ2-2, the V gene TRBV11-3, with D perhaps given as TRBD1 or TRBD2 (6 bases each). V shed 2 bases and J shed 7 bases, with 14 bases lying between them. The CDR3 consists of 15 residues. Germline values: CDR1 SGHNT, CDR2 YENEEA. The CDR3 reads CASSLSQGGIGELFF. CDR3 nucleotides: TGTGCCAGCAGCTTATCTCAAGGGGGGATCGGGGAGCTGTTTTTT.

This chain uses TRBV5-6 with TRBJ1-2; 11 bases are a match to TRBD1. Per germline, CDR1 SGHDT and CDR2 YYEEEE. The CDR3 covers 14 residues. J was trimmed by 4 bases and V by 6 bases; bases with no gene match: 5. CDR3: CASTTGTGGYGYTF. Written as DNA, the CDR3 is TGTGCCAGCACCACCGGGACAGGGGGCTATGGCTACACCTTC.

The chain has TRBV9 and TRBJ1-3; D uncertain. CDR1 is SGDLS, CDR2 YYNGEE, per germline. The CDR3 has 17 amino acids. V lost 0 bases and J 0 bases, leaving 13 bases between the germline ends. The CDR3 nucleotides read TGTGCCAGCAGCGTAGGAGGGATCAGATACTCTGGAAACACCATATATTTT. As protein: CASSVGGIRYSGNTIYF.